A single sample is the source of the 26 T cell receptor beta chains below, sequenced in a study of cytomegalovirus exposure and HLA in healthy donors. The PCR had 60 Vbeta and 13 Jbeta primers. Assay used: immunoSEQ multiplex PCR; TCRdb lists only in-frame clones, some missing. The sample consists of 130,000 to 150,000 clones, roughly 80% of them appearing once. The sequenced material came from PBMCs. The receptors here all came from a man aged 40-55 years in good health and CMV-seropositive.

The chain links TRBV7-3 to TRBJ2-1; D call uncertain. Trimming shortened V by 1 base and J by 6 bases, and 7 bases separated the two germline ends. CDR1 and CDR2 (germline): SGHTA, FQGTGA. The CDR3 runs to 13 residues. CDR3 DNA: TGTGCCAGCAGCTTAAGCAGAGGCAATGAGCAGTTCTTC. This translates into CASSLSRGNEQFF.

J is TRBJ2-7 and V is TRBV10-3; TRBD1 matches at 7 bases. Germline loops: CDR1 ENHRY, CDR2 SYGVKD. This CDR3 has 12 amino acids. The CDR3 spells CAIRTGAGEQYF. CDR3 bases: TGTGCAATTCGAACAGGGGCGGGCGAGCAGTACTTC.

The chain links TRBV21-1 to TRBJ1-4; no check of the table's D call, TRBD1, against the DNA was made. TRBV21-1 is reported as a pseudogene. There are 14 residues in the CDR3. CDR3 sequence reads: CASGRDRGPEKLFF. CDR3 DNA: TGTGCCAGCGGCCGGGACAGGGGGCCTGAAAAACTGTTTTTT.

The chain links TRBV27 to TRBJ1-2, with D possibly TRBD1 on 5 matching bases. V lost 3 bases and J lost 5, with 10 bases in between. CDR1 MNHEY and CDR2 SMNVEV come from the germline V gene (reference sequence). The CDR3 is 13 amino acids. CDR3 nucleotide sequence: TGTGCCAGCAGTTTGGGGCGGAGATATGGCTACACCTTC. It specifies CASSLGRRYGYTF.

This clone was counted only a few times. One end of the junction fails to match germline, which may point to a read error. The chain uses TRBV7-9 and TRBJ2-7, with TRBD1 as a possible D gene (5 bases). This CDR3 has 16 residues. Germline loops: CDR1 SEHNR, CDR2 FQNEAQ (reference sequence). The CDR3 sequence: CSSSSFIGATAYEQYF. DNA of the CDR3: TGTTCCAGCAGCTCATTTATTGGGGCCACAGCCTACGAGCAGTACTTC.

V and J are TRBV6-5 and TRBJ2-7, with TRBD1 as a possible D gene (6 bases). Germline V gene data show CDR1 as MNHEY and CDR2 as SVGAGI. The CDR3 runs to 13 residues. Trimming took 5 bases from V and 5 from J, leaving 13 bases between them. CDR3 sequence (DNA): TGTGCCAGCAGTATAGGGACATTTAACGAGCAGTACTTC. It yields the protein CASSIGTFNEQYF.

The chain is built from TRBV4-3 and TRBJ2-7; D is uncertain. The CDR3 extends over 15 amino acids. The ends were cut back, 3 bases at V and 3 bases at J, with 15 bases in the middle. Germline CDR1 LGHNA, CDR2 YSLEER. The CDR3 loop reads CASSHTPGYFYEQYF. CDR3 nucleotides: TGCGCCAGCAGCCATACCCCCGGGTATTTCTACGAGCAGTACTTC.

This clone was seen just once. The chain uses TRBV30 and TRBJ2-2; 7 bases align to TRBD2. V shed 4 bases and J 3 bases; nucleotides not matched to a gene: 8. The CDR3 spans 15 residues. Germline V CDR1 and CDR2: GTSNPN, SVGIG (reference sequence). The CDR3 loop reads CAWMLAGAYTGELFF. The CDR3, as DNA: TGTGCCTGGATGTTGGCGGGAGCTTACACCGGGGAGCTGTTTTTT.

The CDR3 spells CASSSRGEAEAFF. Here the CDR3 DNA reads TGCGCCAGCAGCTCCCGGGGGGAGGCTGAAGCTTTCTTT. The genes are TRBV5-1 and TRBJ1-1, with a possible D match to TRBD1 (5 bases). This CDR3 contains 13 residues. The germline V and J ends were trimmed by 3 bases and 6 bases, with 12 bases remaining between them. Germline V CDR1 and CDR2: SGHRS, YFSETQ.

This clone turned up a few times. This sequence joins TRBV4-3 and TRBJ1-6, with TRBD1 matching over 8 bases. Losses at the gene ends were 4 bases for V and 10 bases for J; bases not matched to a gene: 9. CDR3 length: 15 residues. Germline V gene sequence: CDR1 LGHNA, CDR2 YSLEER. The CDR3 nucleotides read TGCGCCAGCAGCCTCCTCGGACAGGGCGGATCACCCCTCCACTTT. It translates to CASSLLGQGGSPLHF.

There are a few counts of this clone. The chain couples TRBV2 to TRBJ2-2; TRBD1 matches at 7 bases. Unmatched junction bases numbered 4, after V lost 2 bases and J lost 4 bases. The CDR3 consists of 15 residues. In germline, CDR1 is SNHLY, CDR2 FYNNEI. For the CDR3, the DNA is TGTGCCAGCAGTGAAAGGGGGCTGGGCACCGGGGAGCTGTTTTTT. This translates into CASSERGLGTGELFF.

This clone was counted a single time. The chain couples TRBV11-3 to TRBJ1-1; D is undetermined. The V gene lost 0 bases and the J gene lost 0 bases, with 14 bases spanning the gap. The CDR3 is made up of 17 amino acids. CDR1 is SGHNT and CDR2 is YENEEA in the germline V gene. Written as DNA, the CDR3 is TGTGCCAGCAGCTTAGAAGTCTTCTACGCGGTGAACACTGAAGCTTTCTTT. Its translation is CASSLEVFYAVNTEAFF.

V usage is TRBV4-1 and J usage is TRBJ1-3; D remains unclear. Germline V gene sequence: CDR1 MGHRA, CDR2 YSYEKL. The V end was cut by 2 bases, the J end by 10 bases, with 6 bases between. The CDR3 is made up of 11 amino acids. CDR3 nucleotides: TGCGCCAGCAGCCAACGGAGAACCATATATTTT. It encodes CASSQRRTIYF.

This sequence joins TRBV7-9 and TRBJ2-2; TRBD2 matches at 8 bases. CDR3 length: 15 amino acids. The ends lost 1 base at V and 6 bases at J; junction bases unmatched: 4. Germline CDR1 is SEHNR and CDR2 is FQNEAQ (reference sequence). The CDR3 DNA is TGTGCCAGCAGCTTAGTCGGGAGGGCCGCCGGGGAGCTGTTTTTT. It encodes CASSLVGRAAGELFF.

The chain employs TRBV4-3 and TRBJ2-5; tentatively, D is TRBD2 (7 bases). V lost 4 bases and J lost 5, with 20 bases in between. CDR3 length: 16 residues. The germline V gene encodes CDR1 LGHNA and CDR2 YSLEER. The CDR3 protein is CASSPSAWGGFETQYF. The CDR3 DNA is TGCGCCAGCAGCCCCTCCGCTTGGGGGGGCTTTGAGACCCAGTACTTC.

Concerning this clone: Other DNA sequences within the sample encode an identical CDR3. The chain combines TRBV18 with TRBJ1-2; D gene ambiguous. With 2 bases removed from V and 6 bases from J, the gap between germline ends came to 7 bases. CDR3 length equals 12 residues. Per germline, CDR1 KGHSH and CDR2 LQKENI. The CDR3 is CASSPSGDGYTF. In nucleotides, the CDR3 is TGTGCCAGCTCACCAAGTGGAGATGGCTACACCTTC.

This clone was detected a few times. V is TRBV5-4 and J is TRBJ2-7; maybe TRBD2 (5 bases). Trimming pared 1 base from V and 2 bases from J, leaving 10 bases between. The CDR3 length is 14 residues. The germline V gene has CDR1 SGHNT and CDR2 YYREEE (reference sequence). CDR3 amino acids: CASSLWGVAYEQYF. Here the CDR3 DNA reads TGTGCCAGCAGCTTGTGGGGAGTGGCCTACGAGCAGTACTTC. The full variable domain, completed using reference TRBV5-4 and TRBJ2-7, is ETGVTQSPTHLIKTRGQQVTLRCSSQSGHNTVSWYQQALGQGPQFIFQYYREEENGRGNFPPRFSGLQFPNYSSELNVNALELDDSALYLCASSLWGVAYEQYFGPGTRLTVT.

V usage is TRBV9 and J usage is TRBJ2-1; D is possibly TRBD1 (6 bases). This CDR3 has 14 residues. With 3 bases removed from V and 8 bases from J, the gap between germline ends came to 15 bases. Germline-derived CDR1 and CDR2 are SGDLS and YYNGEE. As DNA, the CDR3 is TGTGCCAGCAGCGAGGGACATCAGGGTCATGAGCAGTTCTTC. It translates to CASSEGHQGHEQFF.

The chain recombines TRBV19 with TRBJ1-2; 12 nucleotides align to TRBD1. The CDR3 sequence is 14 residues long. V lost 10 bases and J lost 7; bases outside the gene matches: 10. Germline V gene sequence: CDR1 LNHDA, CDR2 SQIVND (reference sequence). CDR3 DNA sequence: TGTGCCACAACCGGGACAGGGGGCGCGGGTGGCTACACCTTC. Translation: CATTGTGGAGGYTF.

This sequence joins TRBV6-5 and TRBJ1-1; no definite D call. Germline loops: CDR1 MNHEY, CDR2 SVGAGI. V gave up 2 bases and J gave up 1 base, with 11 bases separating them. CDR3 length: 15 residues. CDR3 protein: CASSYLKGGNTEAFF. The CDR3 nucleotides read TGTGCCAGCAGTTACCTCAAAGGAGGGAACACTGAAGCTTTCTTT.

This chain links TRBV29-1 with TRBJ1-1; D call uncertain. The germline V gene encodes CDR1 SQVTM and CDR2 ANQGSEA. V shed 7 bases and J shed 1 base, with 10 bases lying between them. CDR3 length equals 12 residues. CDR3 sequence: CSGQISNTEAFF. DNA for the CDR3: TGCAGCGGTCAAATTTCGAACACTGAAGCTTTCTTT. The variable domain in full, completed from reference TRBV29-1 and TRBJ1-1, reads SAVISQKPSRDICQRGTSLTIQCQVDSQVTMMFWYRQQPGQSLTLIATANQGSEATYESGFVIDKFPISRPNLTFSTLTVSNMSPEDSSIYLCSGQISNTEAFFGQGTRLTVV.

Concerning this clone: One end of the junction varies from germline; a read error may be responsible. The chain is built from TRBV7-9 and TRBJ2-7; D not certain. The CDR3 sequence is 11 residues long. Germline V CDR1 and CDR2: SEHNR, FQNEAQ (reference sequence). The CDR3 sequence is CSSSPSYEQYF. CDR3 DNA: TGTTCCAGCAGCCCGAGTTACGAGCAGTACTTC.

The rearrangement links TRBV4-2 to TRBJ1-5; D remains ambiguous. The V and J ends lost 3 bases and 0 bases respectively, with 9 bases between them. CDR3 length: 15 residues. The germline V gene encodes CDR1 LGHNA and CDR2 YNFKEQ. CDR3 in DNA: TGTGCCAGCAGCCAGGAGGAGTATAGCAATCAGCCCCAGCATTTT. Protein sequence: CASSQEEYSNQPQHF.

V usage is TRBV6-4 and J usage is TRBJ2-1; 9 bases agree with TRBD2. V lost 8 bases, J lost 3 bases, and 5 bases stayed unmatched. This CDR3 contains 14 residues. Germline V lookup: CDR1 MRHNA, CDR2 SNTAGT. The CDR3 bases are TGTGCCAGCTCGCGGGGGGGATACTACAATGAGCAGTTCTTC. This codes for CASSRGGYYNEQFF.

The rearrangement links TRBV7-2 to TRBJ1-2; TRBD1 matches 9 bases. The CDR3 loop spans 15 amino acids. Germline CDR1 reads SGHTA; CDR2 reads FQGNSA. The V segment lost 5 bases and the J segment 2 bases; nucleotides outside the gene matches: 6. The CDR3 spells CASSVQTGGNYGYTF. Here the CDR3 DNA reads TGTGCCAGCAGCGTCCAGACAGGGGGAAACTATGGCTACACCTTC.

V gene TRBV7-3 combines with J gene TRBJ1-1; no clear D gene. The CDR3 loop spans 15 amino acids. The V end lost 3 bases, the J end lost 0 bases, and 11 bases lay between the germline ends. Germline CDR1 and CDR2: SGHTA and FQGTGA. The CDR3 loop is CASSLSPVMNTEAFF. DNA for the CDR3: TGTGCCAGCAGCTTGTCCCCAGTCATGAACACTGAAGCTTTCTTT.